Listed below are T cell receptor beta chains from one sample, sequenced in a study of cytomegalovirus exposure and HLA in healthy donors. Using immunoSEQ multiplex PCR, the repertoire was profiled, and TCRdb retains in-frame clones only, with some absent. The sample holds about 220,000 clones, roughly 83% seen once. Sequenced material: PBMCs. The receptors derive from a woman aged 30 to 39 in good health and CMV-seropositive. The CDR3 runs from the conserved cysteine through the conserved F or W. Each record gives: V gene, D gene, J gene, clone size, CDR3 length, CDR3 protein, CDR3 DNA. D genes are given only for firm matches. Expanded clones get a size class; other rows say once, few or many, or leave the size out.

>TRBV5-4|.|TRBJ2-7|once|11
CASGPRSEQYF
TGTGCCAGCGGGCCTCGCAGCGAGCAGTACTTC
>TRBV15|.|TRBJ2-7|.|14
CATSRDKGLYEQYF
TGTGCCACCAGCAGAGATAAGGGACTCTACGAGCAGTACTTC
>TRBV4-1|.|TRBJ2-7|few|16
CASSQAVRGLAYEQYF
TGCGCCAGCAGCCAAGCGGTCCGAGGGTTAGCCTACGAGCAGTACTTC
>TRBV5-1|.|TRBJ2-2|.|15
CASSLRGPNTGELFF
TGCGCCAGCAGCTTGAGGGGACCCAACACCGGGGAGCTGTTTTTT
>TRBV27|.|TRBJ2-7|.|13
CASSLGRAYEQYF
TGTGCCAGCAGTTTAGGCAGGGCGTACGAGCAGTACTTC
>TRBV7-2|TRBD2|TRBJ2-1|.|13
CASPQIGGDEQFF
TGTGCCAGCCCCCAAATCGGGGGGGATGAGCAGTTCTTC
>TRBV4-3|.|TRBJ2-1|.|14
CASSPQTLGNEQFF
TGCGCCAGCAGCCCCCAAACACTAGGCAATGAGCAGTTCTTC
>TRBV6-6|TRBD1|TRBJ1-5|.|15
CASSVDRGQNQPQHF
TGTGCCAGCAGCGTGGACAGGGGGCAGAATCAGCCCCAGCATTTT
>TRBV28|.|TRBJ2-7|.|11
CASNGNYEQYF
TGTGCCAGCAACGGGAACTACGAGCAGTACTTC
>TRBV7-9|.|TRBJ2-7|.|15
CASSAQGWSSYEQYF
TGTGCCAGCAGCGCACAGGGTTGGAGCTCCTACGAGCAGTACTTC
>TRBV30|TRBD2|TRBJ2-1|.|18
CAWSELAGGQLAYNEQFF
TGTGCCTGGAGTGAGCTAGCGGGAGGGCAACTAGCCTACAATGAGCAGTTCTTC
>TRBV6-5|.|TRBJ1-5|.|14
CASSRGTNRQPQHF
TGTGCCAGCAGTCGAGGGACTAATCGCCAGCCCCAGCATTTT
>TRBV5-1|TRBD1|TRBJ2-5|.|15
CASSLQTGDQETQYF
TGCGCCAGCAGCCTCCAGACAGGGGACCAAGAGACCCAGTACTTC
>TRBV9|.|TRBJ2-7|.|13
CASSERGSYEQYF
TGTGCCAGCAGCGAAAGGGGATCCTACGAGCAGTACTTC
>TRBV6-1|TRBD1|TRBJ1-2|.|13
CASSGRGPEGYTF
TGTGCCAGCAGCGGCAGGGGGCCGGAGGGCTACACCTTC
>TRBV6-1|TRBD1|TRBJ2-7|.|16
CASSDPERGRPYEQYF
TGTGCCAGCAGTGACCCCGAGAGGGGGCGCCCCTACGAGCAGTACTTC
>TRBV7-2|.|TRBJ2-7|.|14
CASSSGTGIYEQYF
TGTGCCAGCAGCTCCGGGACTGGAATCTACGAGCAGTACTTC
>TRBV28|.|TRBJ1-2|.|13
CASSSTGSDGYTF
TGTGCCAGCAGCAGCACAGGGTCGGACGGCTACACCTTC
>TRBV7-6|.|TRBJ2-7|once|16
CASSSSGGAASYEQYF
TGTGCCAGCAGCTCCAGTGGGGGGGCCGCCTCCTACGAGCAGTACTTC
>TRBV27|TRBD2|TRBJ2-3|few|15
CASTSGTRFRDTQYF
TGTGCCAGCACTTCCGGGACTAGGTTCCGGGATACGCAGTATTTT
>TRBV18|.|TRBJ2-7|.|13
CASSPLPNYEQYF
TGTGCCAGCTCACCTTTACCTAACTACGAGCAGTACTTC
>TRBV11-3|.|TRBJ2-7|once|15
CASSGSFPFFYEQYF
TGTGCCAGCAGCGGATCTTTCCCCTTTTTCTACGAGCAGTACTTC
>TRBV9|TRBD2|TRBJ2-7|.|15
CASSSVAGAINEQYF
TGTGCCAGCAGCTCAGTAGCGGGTGCCATTAACGAGCAGTACTTC
>TRBV27|.|TRBJ2-7|.|13
CASTLRLPYEQYF
TGTGCCAGCACCCTACGACTGCCCTACGAGCAGTACTTC
>TRBV5-1|.|TRBJ2-7|.|13
CASSYEQGYEQYF
TGCGCCAGCAGCTACGAACAGGGCTACGAGCAGTACTTC
>TRBV30|.|TRBJ1-5|few|13
CAWEKPGNQPQHF
TGTGCCTGGGAAAAGCCGGGCAATCAGCCCCAGCATTTT
>TRBV19|TRBD1|TRBJ2-7|.|15
CASSLRTGPTYEQYF
TGTGCCAGTAGTCTTCGGACAGGCCCGACCTACGAGCAGTACTTC
>TRBV5-6|.|TRBJ1-2|.|13
CASSPGLSYGYTF
TGTGCCAGCAGCCCAGGGTTAAGCTATGGCTACACCTTC
>TRBV9|.|TRBJ1-4|.|13
CASSPYLGEKLFF
TGTGCCAGCAGCCCCTACCTAGGCGAAAAACTGTTTTTT
>TRBV9|TRBD1|TRBJ1-1|.|15
CASSATGMGETEAFF
TGTGCCAGCAGCGCGACAGGGATGGGGGAGACTGAAGCTTTCTTT
>TRBV18|TRBD1|TRBJ1-2|.|14
CASSPQGQGHGYTF
TGTGCCAGCTCACCACAGGGACAGGGCCATGGCTACACCTTC
>TRBV18|.|TRBJ2-5|once|13
CASSQGIQETQYF
TGTGCCAGCTCCCAGGGAATTCAAGAGACCCAGTACTTC
>TRBV6-5|TRBD1|TRBJ1-1|.|14
CASRSSQGITEAFF
TGTGCCAGCAGGTCGTCACAGGGGATCACTGAAGCTTTCTTT
>TRBV18|TRBD1|TRBJ2-7|few|16
CASSPPKGQGSREQYF
TGTGCCAGCTCACCACCTAAGGGACAGGGGAGTAGGGAGCAGTACTTC
>TRBV5-4|.|TRBJ2-5|once|11
CASDGSETQYF
TGTGCCAGCGACGGCTCGGAGACCCAGTACTTC
>TRBV4-3|.|TRBJ2-7|.|13
CASSPGRVREQYF
TGCGCCAGCAGCCCCGGAAGGGTGAGGGAGCAGTACTTC
>TRBV29-1|TRBD2|TRBJ2-7|.|11
CSVNMAGVKYF
TGCAGCGTTAACATGGCGGGAGTAAAGTACTTC
>TRBV6-5|.|TRBJ2-2|.|14
CASSYSTRTGELFF
TGTGCCAGCAGTTACTCGACCAGAACCGGGGAGCTGTTTTTT
>TRBV5-1|TRBD2|TRBJ2-7|.|17
CASSLGRTSGSSYEQYF
TGCGCCAGCAGCTTGGGGCGGACTAGCGGGAGTTCTTACGAGCAGTACTTC
>TRBV4-1|.|TRBJ1-2|.|14
CASSPPRGLYGYTF
TGCGCCAGCAGCCCCCCTAGGGGTCTATATGGCTACACCTTC
>TRBV6-6|.|TRBJ1-5|.|15
CASSQTGGGNQPQHF
TGTGCCAGCAGCCAGACAGGAGGCGGCAATCAGCCCCAGCATTTT
>TRBV5-1|.|TRBJ1-2|.|15
CASSLMAGEVSGYTF
TGCGCCAGCAGCTTGATGGCAGGGGAGGTCTCTGGCTACACCTTC
>TRBV29-1|TRBD1|TRBJ1-1|.|13
CSVSRTGDTEAFF
TGCAGCGTTTCCAGGACAGGGGACACTGAAGCTTTCTTT
>TRBV5-1|.|TRBJ2-1|.|13
CASSLEFGDEQFF
TGCGCCAGCAGCTTGGAGTTTGGCGATGAGCAGTTCTTC
>TRBV2|.|TRBJ1-1|.|15
CASRTVRGRVMGAFF
TGTGCCAGCAGGACCGTGAGGGGACGGGTCATGGGGGCTTTCTTT
>TRBV10-1|TRBD2|TRBJ2-1|.|17
CASSPQVGLADYNEQFF
TGCGCCAGCAGTCCCCAAGTGGGACTAGCGGACTACAATGAGCAGTTCTTC
>TRBV30|.|TRBJ1-5|.|13
CAWSAEESQPQHF
TGTGCCTGGAGTGCCGAGGAAAGTCAGCCCCAGCATTTT
>TRBV29-1|.|TRBJ2-7|.|13
CSSLSPDANEQYF
TGCAGCTCCTTGTCGCCTGATGCGAACGAGCAGTACTTC
>TRBV29-1|TRBD1|TRBJ2-6|.|13
CSVRTGGANVLTF
TGCAGCGTCCGGACAGGAGGGGCCAACGTCCTGACTTTC
>TRBV27|.|TRBJ1-2|.|15
CASSPRGGYNYGYTF
TGTGCCAGCAGCCCCCGCGGGGGATATAACTATGGCTACACCTTC
>TRBV28|.|TRBJ1-2|.|14
CASSLAGKSYGYTF
TGTGCCAGCAGTTTGGCAGGGAAATCTTATGGCTACACCTTC
>TRBV9|TRBD2|TRBJ2-5|.|15
CASSVASGRVETQYF
TGTGCCAGCAGCGTAGCTAGCGGGAGGGTGGAGACCCAGTACTTC
>TRBV19|TRBD2|TRBJ2-1|.|17
CASSIASGSLGGNEQFF
TGTGCCAGTAGTATCGCTAGCGGGAGCCTCGGAGGAAATGAGCAGTTCTTC
>TRBV9|.|TRBJ2-1|.|16
CASSANRDNTYNEQFF
TGTGCCAGCAGCGCGAACCGGGACAACACCTACAATGAGCAGTTCTTC
>TRBV30|.|TRBJ1-2|.|15
CAWSVTGLGYYGYTF
TGTGCCTGGAGTGTGACAGGACTGGGGTATTATGGCTACACCTTC